This T cell receptor (beta chain) was found in a study of Ad26.COV2.S vaccination and SARS-CoV-2 variants. Study background: Ad26.COV2.S was injected intramuscularly once or twice, 56 days apart.

About this clone: Its specificity is unknown.

Trimming took 3 bases from V and 2 from J; bases not matched to a gene: 7. The germline CDR1 and CDR2 sequences are SGHVS and FQNEAQ. CDR3 size: 17 residues. General study results and limits: Vaccine and placebo groups showed comparable non-spike TCR breadth. Possibly, TCR breadth and depth analyses underestimated total T cell responses.

Treatment noted: about 20 received Ad26.COV2.S at low or high dose, single or two shots; roughly five received placebo; per-sample allocation not given. The investigators took samples on day 63 after the first vaccine or placebo injection. Sequencing was performed with immunoSEQ multiplex PCR; in TCRdb, only in-frame clones are kept and a portion is missing. This table has roughly 400,000 clones, around 91% appearing once. The sequence was collected from a person between 18 and 60 years old who received the Ad26.COV2.S COVID-19 vaccine or a placebo. The chain couples TRBV7-8 to TRBJ2-1; 10 bases agree with TRBD2. The sequencing used peripheral blood, collected in a trial of Ad26.COV2.S vaccine versus placebo. CDR3 DNA sequence: TGTGCCAGCAGCTTTTCTATAGCGGGAGGACCCTACAATGAGCAGTTCTTC. Its translation is CASSFSIAGGPYNEQFF.